The source of this T cell receptor (beta chain) is a study of Graves' ophthalmopathy and Graves' hyperthyroidism. On the study more broadly: Upon initial diagnosis and before any treatment, peripheral blood was collected. Study findings and constraints: Blood shared most expanded thyroid clonotypes above 0.001 frequency.

This clonotype was seen repeatedly, ten times or more. Its target is not known. Researchers took RNA transcripts and amplified TCR beta CDR3 regions from them. A first-round RT-PCR used HTBI primers, followed by a second-round multiplex PCR. TCRdb processed the multiplex PCR reads anew with MiXCR; each CDR3 protein has one entry. The sample has more than 300,000 distinct CDR3 sequences, about a sixth seen once. Exclusion applied to patients with other autoimmune diseases, uncontrolled infections, pregnancy or lactation. The CDR3 length is 12 residues. V was pared by 5 bases and J by 12 bases, with 5 bases of the junction left unmatched. Looked up from germline, CDR1 is SGHTA and CDR2 is FQGNSA.

Sequenced sample: peripheral blood. This sequence was found in an adult woman with stable Graves' hyperthyroidism. The chain is built from TRBV7-2 and TRBJ2-5, with TRBD2 matching over 11 bases. This CDR3 is CASSKLAGVKYF. DNA for the CDR3: TGTGCCAGCAGCAAACTAGCGGGAGTAAAGTACTTC.